The 16 T cell receptor beta chains reported below all come from one sample, sequenced in a study of CD8+CD57+ T cells in acquired aplastic anemia. The use of genomic DNA as template underpinned the TCR beta VDJ and CDR3 profiling. A single record per CDR3 protein comes from TCRdb applying MiXCR to the reads. The repertoire holds over 200,000 distinct CDR3 sequences, with roughly 55% as singletons. Input material: sorted CD4+, CD8+, or CD8+CD57+ T cells (not recorded which) from PBMCs. The source is a human donor in good health.

The chain joins TRBV15 to TRBJ2-5; 7 bases fit TRBD2. This CDR3 comprises 15 residues. The germline CDR1 and CDR2 sequences are LNHNV and YYDKDF (reference sequence). J gave up 3 bases and V 1 base, and 5 bases lay outside the gene matches. The CDR3 protein is CATSRVYGGEETQYF. The CDR3 bases are TGTGCCACCAGCAGAGTCTATGGGGGGGAAGAGACCCAGTACTTC.

The rearrangement links TRBV11-1 to TRBJ2-7, with 7 nucleotides matching TRBD2. CDR1 and CDR2 from the germline V gene are SGHAT and FQDESV (reference sequence). The V and J ends lost 5 bases and 5 bases, in that order; junction bases with no gene match: 12. CDR3 size: 15 residues. CDR3 loop: CASSPAAGATNEQYF. The CDR3 coding sequence is TGTGCCAGCAGCCCAGCGGCGGGAGCGACGAACGAGCAGTACTTC.

The sample holds a few counts of this clonotype. The chain combines TRBV7-3 with TRBJ1-5; D gene ambiguous. V lost 5 bases to trimming and J lost 7 bases, with 12 bases between them. Germline V gene sequence: CDR1 SGHTA, CDR2 FQGTGA. The CDR3 contains 13 residues. DNA for the CDR3: TGTGCCAGCAGCAACGACCCGGGACAGCCCCAGCATTTT. This translates into CASSNDPGQPQHF. Full variable domain (missing parts from reference TRBV7-3 and TRBJ1-5): GAGVSQTPSNKVTEKGKYVELRCDPISGHTALYWYRQSLGQGPEFLIYFQGTGAADDSGLPNDRFFAVRPEGSVSTLKIQRTERGDSAVYLCASSNDPGQPQHFGDGTRLSIL.

This sequence joins TRBV30 and TRBJ1-4, with TRBD1 as a possible D gene (6 bases). This CDR3 contains 15 residues. From germline, CDR1 is GTSNPN and CDR2 SVGIG (reference sequence). V lost 0 bases and J 6 bases, leaving 14 bases between the germline ends. CDR3: CAWSVRGRVDEKLFF. The CDR3 nucleotides are TGTGCCTGGAGTGTAAGGGGGAGGGTGGATGAAAAACTGTTTTTT.

This chain connects TRBV2 to TRBJ2-5, with unresolved D. The CDR3 is 11 amino acids. Germline assignment: CDR1 SNHLY and CDR2 FYNNEI. Trimming left V 8 bases short and J 4 bases short, with 8 bases between. CDR3 DNA: TGTGCCAGCGCCAGTGGAGAGACCCAGTACTTC. Its protein product is CASASGETQYF.

The table lists this clonotype with many counts. The chain couples TRBV9 to TRBJ1-1; D is uncertain. The V gene's germline CDR1 is SGDLS and CDR2 YYNGEE. Between the trimmed V and J ends, which lost 5 bases and 0 bases, there was a span of 5 bases. The CDR3 has 12 residues. For the CDR3, the DNA is TGTGCCAGCAGTGGCATGAACACTGAAGCTTTCTTT. Translated, it gives CASSGMNTEAFF.

Notes on this clonotype: One end of the junction is discordant with germline, which a read error may explain. The chain couples TRBV29-1 to TRBJ2-7, with 13 bases lining up with TRBD2. CDR1 SQVTM and CDR2 ANQGSEA come from the germline V gene. The CDR3 consists of 14 residues. CDR3 residues: CSVGLAGGSYEQYF. DNA of the CDR3: TGCAGCGTTGGACTAGCGGGAGGATCCTACGAACAGTACTTC.

This clonotype was seen ten or more times. The rearrangement links TRBV15 to TRBJ2-7; D not certain. Germline loops: CDR1 LNHNV, CDR2 YYDKDF (reference sequence). V was pared by 8 bases and J by 3 bases, with 14 bases between. The CDR3 sequence is 13 residues long. The CDR3 DNA is TGTGCCACCTCCCCGTCCCGTTACTACGAGCAGTACTTC. Translation: CATSPSRYYEQYF.

This clonotype has just a few counts. The chain recombines TRBV2 with TRBJ1-5, with 8 bases that match TRBD1. The CDR3 spans 15 residues. Germline CDR1 and CDR2: SNHLY and FYNNEI. After removal of 7 bases from V and 1 base from J, the junction contained 6 bases not matched to a gene. CDR3 in DNA: TGTGCCAGCAATGACAGGGGACTAAGCAATCAGCCCCAGCATTTT. Its translation: CASNDRGLSNQPQHF. Supplemented by reference TRBV2 and TRBJ1-5, the full variable domain reads EPEVTQTPSHQVTQMGQEVILRCVPISNHLYFYWYRQILGQKVEFLVSFYNNEISEKSEIFDDQFSVERPDGSNFTLKIRSTKLEDSAMYFCASNDRGLSNQPQHFGDGTRLSIL.

The chain carries TRBV24-1 and TRBJ2-7; the match to TRBD1 covers 11 bases. CDR1 and CDR2 (germline): KGHDR, SFDVKD. CDR3 length: 13 residues. Trimming took 9 bases from V and 2 from J; bases not matched to a gene: 2. CDR3 residues: CATGTGGAYEQYF. The CDR3 region has the DNA TGTGCCACCGGGACAGGGGGGGCCTACGAGCAGTACTTC.

This clonotype was seen ten or more times. The rearrangement joins TRBV5-8 to TRBJ2-2; 7 bases are shared with TRBD1. The germline V gene has CDR1 SGHTS and CDR2 YDEGEE. The CDR3 consists of 14 residues. Trimming at V came to 2 bases and at J to 5 bases, leaving 3 bases not matched to a gene. CDR3 in amino acids: CASSFGTDTGELFF. CDR3 bases: TGTGCCAGCAGCTTCGGGACAGATACCGGGGAGCTGTTTTTT. The full variable domain, completed using reference TRBV5-8 and TRBJ2-2, is EAGVTQSPTHLIKTRGQQATLRCSPISGHTSVYWYQQALGLGLQFLLWYDEGEERNRGNFPPRFSGRQFPNYSSELNVNALELEDSALYLCASSFGTDTGELFFGEGSRLTVL.

The chain has TRBV2 and TRBJ2-1; D is uncertain. The CDR3 has 11 residues. Germline CDR1 and CDR2: SNHLY and FYNNEI. V lost 6 bases and J lost 6, with 6 bases in between. The CDR3 spells CASRKSNEQFF. The CDR3 nucleotides read TGTGCCAGCAGAAAGAGCAATGAGCAGTTCTTC.

V is TRBV29-1 and J is TRBJ2-5; 7 bases fit TRBD1. Germline CDR1 SQVTM, CDR2 ANQGSEA. CDR3 length equals 12 residues. The J segment lost 5 bases and the V segment lost 7 bases, leaving 7 bases of the junction unmatched. CDR3 sequence reads: CSGTSQGETQYF. CDR3 in DNA: TGCAGCGGGACTTCACAGGGGGAGACCCAGTACTTC. The full variable domain, completed using reference TRBV29-1 and TRBJ2-5, is SAVISQKPSRDICQRGTSLTIQCQVDSQVTMMFWYRQQPGQSLTLIATANQGSEATYESGFVIDKFPISRPNLTFSTLTVSNMSPEDSSIYLCSGTSQGETQYFGPGTRLLVL.

Many counts were recorded for this clonotype. V gene TRBV5-8 combines with J gene TRBJ1-5, with D hard to call. The V end was cut by 0 bases, the J end by 1 base, with 5 bases between. CDR3 size: 14 residues. CDR1 and CDR2 from the germline V gene are SGHTS and YDEGEE. CDR3 bases: TGTGCCAGCAGCTTGGGATCAAGCAATCAGCCCCAGCATTTT. Translated: CASSLGSSNQPQHF.

This clonotype showed up many times. At one boundary the junction diverges from the germline segment, which might be a read error. This rearrangement joins TRBV2 to TRBJ2-1, with 8 bases identical to TRBD1. Per the germline V gene, CDR1 is SNHLY and CDR2 is FYNNEI. The CDR3 spans 15 residues. CDR3: CARQSTGDFYDEQFF. CDR3 in DNA: TGTGCCAGACAGTCGACAGGGGATTTCTACGATGAGCAGTTCTTC.

The J gene is TRBJ2-7, the V gene TRBV7-9, with D unclear. With 5 bases removed from V and 7 bases from J, the gap between germline ends came to 12 bases. CDR3 size: 12 residues. Germline V gene data show CDR1 as SEHNR and CDR2 as FQNEAQ (reference sequence). This CDR3 is CASSLSFGEQYF. Here the CDR3 DNA reads TGTGCCAGCAGCCTCTCCTTCGGGGAGCAGTACTTC.